The 29 T cell receptor beta chains listed next were all sequenced from one sample in a study of blood T cell repertoires in COVID-19 (dated by TCRdb to 2018 to 2021). The library was obtained by the immunoSEQ multiplex PCR assay. TCRdb carries this immuneACCESS record with in-frame sequences only. Its versions omit some clonotypes, under half of them owing to an unresolved V gene in the studies checked, with the rest unexplained. The sample table shows over 300,000 clones, and around 92% are seen once. The ten largest clones add up to roughly 6.7% of the sample. Sequenced: peripheral blood. Receptor source: a man between 18 and 35 years old who had recovered from COVID-19.

The rearrangement uses TRBV10-1 and TRBJ1-6; 7 bases are a match to TRBD1. The germline CDR1 and CDR2 sequences are WNHNN and SYGVQD (reference sequence). The CDR3 runs to 17 residues. Trimming removed 3 bases from V and 0 bases from J; junction bases left unmatched: 5. Here the CDR3 reads CASSDRGISSYNSPLHF. The CDR3 DNA reads as TGCGCCAGCAGTGACAGGGGGATAAGCTCCTATAATTCACCCCTCCACTTT.

The chain links TRBV6-5 to TRBJ1-5; TRBD1 matches at 7 bases. V shed 0 bases and J 6 bases; nucleotides not matched to a gene: 5. Germline values: CDR1 MNHEY, CDR2 SVGAGI. This CDR3 spans 15 amino acids. Written as DNA, the CDR3 is TGTGCCAGCAGTTACTCGACAGGGATGGGTCAGCCCCAGCATTTT. Its protein is CASSYSTGMGQPQHF.

The V gene is TRBV29-1, the J gene TRBJ2-1, with 12 bases aligning to TRBD2. Trimming took 1 base from V and 2 from J; bases not matched to a gene: 3. The CDR3 runs to 16 residues. Germline V gene lookup returns CDR1 SQVTM and CDR2 ANQGSEA. The CDR3 region has the DNA TGCAGCGTTGAAGGCTCTAGCGGGAGGGCCTACAATGAGCAGTTCTTC. Its translation is CSVEGSSGRAYNEQFF.

The J gene is TRBJ1-1, the V gene TRBV19, with D possibly being TRBD1 (6 bases). Germline V gene sequence: CDR1 LNHDA, CDR2 SQIVND (reference sequence). Trimming left V 7 bases short and J 4 bases short, with 19 bases between. The CDR3 covers 15 residues. The CDR3 DNA follows: TGTGCCAGTACCCCCGGAGAGCGGGGGCGCACTGAAGCTTTCTTT. It is translated as CASTPGERGRTEAFF. Using reference TRBV19 and TRBJ1-1 for the parts outside the CDR3, the full variable domain is DGGITQSPKYLFRKEGQNVTLSCEQNLNHDAMYWYRQDPGQGLRLIYYSQIVNDFQKGDIAEGYSVSREKKESFPLTVTSAQKNPTAFYLCASTPGERGRTEAFFGQGTRLTVV.

This clone has just one count. The chain links TRBV18 to TRBJ1-6; TRBD1 matches 9 bases. This CDR3 has 15 amino acids. Germline-derived CDR1 and CDR2 are KGHSH and LQKENI. Trimming at V came to 2 bases and at J to 7 bases, leaving 3 bases not matched to a gene. CDR3 amino acids: CASSPTGGANSPLHF. CDR3 sequence (DNA): TGTGCCAGCTCACCAACAGGGGGCGCCAATTCACCCCTCCACTTT.

The rearrangement uses TRBV5-5 and TRBJ1-1; TRBD1 aligns across 12 bases. The CDR3 totals 16 residues. J gave up 5 bases and V 3 bases, and 8 bases lay outside the gene matches. Germline assignment: CDR1 SGHKS and CDR2 YYEKEE (reference sequence). CDR3 sequence: CASSSGQGAPRTEAFF. CDR3 nucleotides: TGTGCCAGCAGCTCGGGACAGGGGGCGCCGCGGACTGAAGCTTTCTTT.

The chain combines TRBV6-5 with TRBJ2-3; perhaps TRBD1 as D (5 bases). Deletions cut 0 bases from V and 6 bases from J, with 13 bases between. The germline CDR1 and CDR2 sequences are MNHEY and SVGAGI. The CDR3 extends over 15 amino acids. The CDR3 is CASSYSAPGPDTQYF. The CDR3 DNA reads TGTGCCAGCAGTTACTCAGCCCCAGGGCCCGATACGCAGTATTTT.

The V gene is TRBV7-8, the J gene TRBJ2-6; no clear D. Germline CDR1 is SGHVS and CDR2 is FQNEAQ. V lost 3 bases and J lost 0, with 3 bases in between. The CDR3 totals 14 residues. CDR3 region: CASSLYSGANVLTF. The CDR3 DNA is TGTGCCAGCAGCTTGTACTCTGGGGCCAACGTCCTGACTTTC. Together with reference TRBV7-8 and TRBJ2-6, the CDR3 gives the full variable domain: GAGVSQSPRYKVAKRGQDVALRCDPISGHVSLFWYQQALGQGPEFLTYFQNEAQLDKSGLPSDRFFAERPEGSVSTLKIQRTQQEDSAVYLCASSLYSGANVLTFGAGSRLTVL.

This clone was seen ten or more times. The chain uses TRBV7-9 and TRBJ2-1, with TRBD2 matching 8 bases. Per germline, CDR1 SEHNR and CDR2 FQNEAQ (reference sequence). Losses at the gene ends were 6 bases for V and 10 bases for J; bases not matched to a gene: 5. This CDR3 spans 12 amino acids. CDR3 bases: TGTGCCAGCAGAGCGGGAGAGAAGGAGCAGTTCTTC. Translated, it gives CASRAGEKEQFF.

The chain uses TRBV9 and TRBJ2-5; 9 bases are a match to TRBD1. Germline V CDR1 and CDR2: SGDLS, YYNGEE. J was trimmed by 4 bases and V by 4 bases; bases with no gene match: 8. CDR3 length equals 15 residues. CDR3 DNA: TGTGCCAGCAGCCCCTCGGGACAGGGCGGAGAGACCCAGTACTTC. It is translated as CASSPSGQGGETQYF. Together with reference TRBV9 and TRBJ2-5, the CDR3 gives the full variable domain: DSGVTQTPKHLITATGQRVTLRCSPRSGDLSVYWYQQSLDQGLQFLIQYYNGEERAKGNILERFSAQQFPDLHSELNLSSLELGDSALYFCASSPSGQGGETQYFGPGTRLLVL.

V is TRBV15 and J is TRBJ2-3, with 11 positions matching TRBD2. The J segment lost 3 bases and the V segment lost 4 bases, leaving 3 bases of the junction unmatched. Germline values: CDR1 LNHNV, CDR2 YYDKDF (reference sequence). This CDR3 is built from 15 residues. CDR3 bases: TGTGCCACCAGCAATAGCGGGGGGGGGACAGATACGCAGTATTTT. Amino acids: CATSNSGGGTDTQYF.

The V call is TRBV4-1, the J call TRBJ1-5, with TRBD1 identical over 7 bases. The CDR3 consists of 15 residues. CDR1 and CDR2 (germline): MGHRA, YSYEKL. V gave up 1 base and J gave up 3 bases; unmatched junction bases: 3. The CDR3 region is CASSQGGQTNQPQHF. The CDR3 DNA sequence: TGCGCCAGCAGCCAAGGGGGACAGACCAATCAGCCCCAGCATTTT.

This chain uses TRBV10-1 with TRBJ2-1, with D tentatively TRBD2 (6 bases). This CDR3 contains 13 residues. Trimming took 5 bases from V and 5 from J, leaving 10 bases between them. The germline V gene encodes CDR1 WNHNN and CDR2 SYGVQD (reference sequence). CDR3: CASSSGLNNEQFF. The CDR3 coding sequence is TGCGCCAGCAGTTCGGGACTCAACAATGAGCAGTTCTTC.

This chain joins TRBV11-2 and TRBJ2-7; maybe TRBD2 (5 bases). The CDR3 has 15 amino acids. The germline V gene encodes CDR1 SGHAT and CDR2 FQNNGV. V lost 6 bases, J lost 2 bases, and 17 bases lay in between. DNA of the CDR3: TGTGCCAGCAGTTTACCTCGGGGTTCTCCCTACGAGCAGTACTTC. It translates to CASSLPRGSPYEQYF. Filled out from reference TRBV11-2 and TRBJ2-7, the complete variable domain reads EAGVAQSPRYKIIEKRQSVAFWCNPISGHATLYWYQQILGQGPKLLIQFQNNGVVDDSQLPKDRFSAERLKGVDSTLKIQPAKLEDSAVYLCASSLPRGSPYEQYFGPGTRLTVT.

The rearrangement joins TRBV5-4 to TRBJ2-7; TRBD2 aligns across 8 bases. This CDR3 spans 14 amino acids. Germline trimming cut 4 bases from V and 0 bases from J; bases unmatched to any gene: 3. Looked up from germline, CDR1 is SGHNT and CDR2 is YYREEE (reference sequence). The DNA of the CDR3 is TGTGCCAGCAGCACGGGAGGGAGCTCCTACGAGCAGTACTTC. Encoded protein: CASSTGGSSYEQYF.

V usage is TRBV7-9 and J usage is TRBJ2-1; D perhaps matches TRBD2 (5 bases). The CDR3 length is 14 residues. The V gene's germline CDR1 is SEHNR and CDR2 FQNEAQ (reference sequence). V lost 6 bases, J lost 3 bases, and 12 bases lay in between. The CDR3, as DNA: TGTGCCAGCAGGCCTCGAGGGTACTACAATGAGCAGTTCTTC. This translates into CASRPRGYYNEQFF.

The V call is TRBV2, the J call TRBJ1-1; a weak D match, TRBD1 (5 bases). The V and J ends lost 8 bases and 1 base respectively, with 11 bases between them. The CDR3 length is 13 residues. Germline lookup yields CDR1 SNHLY and CDR2 FYNNEI. The CDR3, as DNA: TGTGCCAGCGAGGAGGGGACGAACACTGAAGCTTTCTTT. It yields the protein CASEEGTNTEAFF.

The chain employs TRBV4-1 and TRBJ1-1, with TRBD1 matching over 8 bases. Trimming cost V 5 bases and J 1 base; bases outside gene matches: 3. CDR3 length equals 14 residues. Germline V gene data show CDR1 as MGHRA and CDR2 as YSYEKL. As DNA, the CDR3 is TGCGCCAGCAGCTGGACAGGGAAGAACACTGAAGCTTTCTTT. This encodes CASSWTGKNTEAFF.

This chain joins TRBV4-1 and TRBJ1-4, with 7 bases identical to TRBD1. The germline V gene has CDR1 MGHRA and CDR2 YSYEKL. This CDR3 has 14 residues. With V trimmed by 2 bases and J by 8 bases, 5 bases remained unmatched. The CDR3 DNA reads as TGCGCCAGCAGCCAAACAGGGGCTGGGGAAAAACTGTTTTTT. Its protein is CASSQTGAGEKLFF.

The rearrangement uses TRBV7-9 and TRBJ2-7; a possible D gene is TRBD2 (7 bases). Germline V CDR1 and CDR2: SEHNR, FQNEAQ (reference sequence). This CDR3 is built from 12 residues. Trimming removed 11 bases from V and 8 bases from J, with 19 bases in between. CDR3 sequence (DNA): TGTGCCGGGGGAGGGGACACCTCCAAGCAGTACTTC. Residues: CAGGGDTSKQYF.

The chain combines TRBV10-2 with TRBJ1-2; D is perhaps TRBD1 (6 bases). The CDR3 sequence is 15 residues long. Germline CDR1 reads WSHSY; CDR2 reads SAAADI. V shed 2 bases and J shed 7 bases, with 17 bases lying between them. CDR3 bases: TGCGCCAGCAGTGAGAACTCCGGGACACTTAGTGGCTACACCTTC. Its protein is CASSENSGTLSGYTF.

The rearrangement links TRBV6-5 to TRBJ1-2, with D possibly TRBD1 on 5 matching bases. The V end lost 0 bases, the J end lost 4 bases, and 12 bases lay between the germline ends. The CDR3 covers 15 residues. Germline CDR1 and CDR2: MNHEY and SVGAGI. Here the CDR3 reads CASSYSKGRVYGYTF. Written as DNA, the CDR3 is TGTGCCAGCAGTTACTCGAAAGGCAGGGTCTATGGCTACACCTTC.

The rearrangement links TRBV3-1 (or the pseudogene TRBV3-2) to TRBJ2-7; D not resolved. This CDR3 has 15 amino acids. Trimming removed 1 base at V and 0 bases at J, with 10 bases between. Looked up from germline, CDR1 is LGHDT and CDR2 is YNNKEL (reference sequence). CDR3 nucleotides: TGTGCCAGCAGCCAAGGAGGCGGTAACTCCTACGAGCAGTACTTC. Residues: CASSQGGGNSYEQYF.

V and J are TRBV4-1 and TRBJ2-3, with D unclear. Trimming cost V 5 bases and J 0 bases, with 15 bases left between them. Germline CDR1 reads MGHRA; CDR2 reads YSYEKL. CDR3 length: 16 amino acids. CDR3 residues: CASSNKTSSSTDTQYF. CDR3 sequence (DNA): TGCGCCAGCAGCAACAAGACAAGCTCCAGCACAGATACGCAGTATTTT.

Remarks on this clone: Mismatch with germline at one junction end may stem from a read error. The chain recombines TRBV5-1 with TRBJ1-5; D not certain. The CDR3 has 15 amino acids. The germline V gene encodes CDR1 SGHRS and CDR2 YFSETQ. CDR3 protein: CASNLTPFSNQPQHF. The CDR3 DNA reads TGCGCCAGCAACTTGACACCTTTCAGCAATCAGCCCCAGCATTTT.

CDR3 residues: CASSVEGYTGELFF. The CDR3 coding sequence is TGTGCCAGCAGCGTGGAGGGGTACACCGGGGAGCTGTTTTTT. The chain recombines TRBV7-9 with TRBJ2-2, with D maybe TRBD2 (6 bases). Germline lookup yields CDR1 SEHNR and CDR2 FQNEAQ (reference sequence). Between the trimmed V and J ends, which lost 5 bases and 3 bases, there was a span of 10 bases. The CDR3 spans 14 residues.

The chain links TRBV6-2 or TRBV6-3 to TRBJ1-1, with D hard to call. V lost 5 bases and J lost 3, with 19 bases in between. Per the germline V gene, CDR1 is MNHEY and CDR2 is SVGEGT. CDR3 length: 16 amino acids. In DNA, the CDR3 is TGTGCCAGCAGTCGCCCGACACCTCCCCCGGACACTGAAGCTTTCTTT. Protein product: CASSRPTPPPDTEAFF.

This clone was observed a single time. V is TRBV6-6 and J is TRBJ2-1, with D possibly TRBD2 on 7 matching bases. Germline CDR1 reads MNHNY; CDR2 reads SVGAGI (reference sequence). Trimming left V 3 bases short and J 7 bases short, with 16 bases between. The CDR3 length is 15 residues. This chain's CDR3 is CASSYRGSTGNEQFF. The CDR3 nucleotides are TGTGCCAGCAGTTATCGCGGGAGTACAGGGAATGAGCAGTTCTTC.

CDR3 sequence: CASSRTGRLNTEAFF. For the CDR3, the DNA is TGTGCCAGCAGTCGAACGGGAAGATTGAACACTGAAGCTTTCTTT. This chain links TRBV25-1 with TRBJ1-1; D not resolved. Trimming cost V 5 bases and J 0 bases, with 13 bases left between them. This CDR3 has 15 residues. Germline V CDR1 and CDR2: MGHDK, SYGVNS.